The source of this T cell receptor (beta chain) is a study of blood T cell repertoires in COVID-19. Some clones are missing from TCRdb's copy, which holds only in-frame ones; the method was immunoSEQ multiplex PCR. The sample has 140,000 or so clones, roughly nine tenths seen once. This CDR3 region has 18 residues. Per the germline V gene, CDR1 is SGHVS and CDR2 is FQNEAQ. J was trimmed by 2 bases and V by 0 bases; bases with no gene match: 5. Sequencing used peripheral blood. This receptor was identified in a woman aged 60 to 75 with active COVID-19. The V and J genes are TRBV7-8 and TRBJ2-2, with 11 positions matching TRBD2. In DNA, the CDR3 is TGTGCCAGCAGCTTAGCTGCTAGCGGGAGGATAAACACCGGGGAGCTGTTTTTT. It encodes CASSLAASGRINTGELFF. Together with reference TRBV7-8 and TRBJ2-2, the CDR3 gives the full variable domain: GAGVSQSPRYKVAKRGQDVALRCDPISGHVSLFWYQQALGQGPEFLTYFQNEAQLDKSGLPSDRFFAERPEGSVSTLKIQRTQQEDSAVYLCASSLAASGRINTGELFFGEGSRLTVL.